What follows are 29 T cell receptor beta chains derived from one specimen sequenced in a study of blood T cells in healthy people across ages. Next came a second PCR, run for about 7 to 11 cycles, which used a sample-barcoded 5' primer along with a J-beta primer mix. Each CDR3 protein is one row after TCRdb ran MiXCR on the 5' RACE reads. The sample has approximately 1.5 million distinct CDR3 sequences, under 55% seen once. The sample comprised blood. These receptors were collected from a woman younger than 30 in good health.

This clonotype has just a few counts. V usage is TRBV27 and J usage is TRBJ2-5; perhaps TRBD2 as D (5 bases). The CDR3 spans 14 residues. Trimming took off 8 bases at V and 5 bases at J, with 18 bases between the two ends. The germline gives CDR1 MNHEY, CDR2 SMNVEV (reference sequence). The CDR3 region has the DNA TGTGCCAGCCGGGAAAGAGGGTGGAGGGAGACCCAGTACTTC. Amino acid sequence: CASRERGWRETQYF.

This chain links TRBV29-1 with TRBJ2-1; D tentatively reads TRBD1 or TRBD2 (5 bases each). This CDR3 contains 15 residues. V shed 4 bases and J shed 0 bases, with 13 bases lying between them. Germline V gene lookup returns CDR1 SQVTM and CDR2 ANQGSEA. The CDR3 DNA is TGCAGCGTTGGACCGGGACCCAGCTCCTACAATGAGCAGTTCTTC. Its protein is CSVGPGPSSYNEQFF.

This clonotype turned up a few times. The J gene is TRBJ2-5, the V gene TRBV5-5; no definite D call. TRBJ2-4 matches the DNA end more closely, so the J call is doubtful. Germline lookup yields CDR1 SGHKS and CDR2 YYEKEE (reference sequence). The CDR3 consists of 13 residues. The CDR3 sequence is CASMSVVKNIQYF. In DNA form, the CDR3 reads TGTGCCAGCATGAGTGTGGTCAAAAACATTCAGTACTTC.

In its sample, this clonotype was seen many times. This chain joins TRBV10-3 and TRBJ2-7, with TRBD2 matching 9 bases. Trimming removed 6 bases from V and 2 bases from J; junction bases left unmatched: 11. The CDR3 runs 16 residues. Germline CDR1 reads ENHRY; CDR2 reads SYGVKD. The CDR3 spells CAIRTPGGRDAYEQYF. Written as DNA, the CDR3 is TGTGCCATCAGGACTCCTGGCGGGAGGGATGCCTACGAGCAGTACTTC.

In its sample, this clonotype was seen a few times. V gene TRBV4-3 combines with J gene TRBJ1-6; the match to TRBD1 covers 7 bases. The CDR3 length is 14 residues. Trimming removed 0 bases from V and 9 bases from J; junction bases left unmatched: 2. Per germline, CDR1 LGHNA and CDR2 YSLEER. As DNA, the CDR3 is TGCGCCAGCAGCCAAGAGTACAGGGGTTCACCCCTCCACTTT. Translated: CASSQEYRGSPLHF.

This clonotype was detected a few times. CDR3 sequence reads: CASSHPGDSIGYTF. As DNA, the CDR3 is TGTGCCAGCAGCCACCCAGGGGACTCGATTGGCTACACCTTC. V and J are TRBV4-2 and TRBJ1-2, with a weak D call TRBD1 (6 bases). CDR1 and CDR2 from the germline V gene are LGHNA and YNFKEQ. V dropped 3 bases and J dropped 7 bases, with 15 bases sitting between them. This CDR3 has 14 residues.

This sequence joins TRBV24-1 and TRBJ2-3; 7 bases match TRBD1. Germline lookup yields CDR1 KGHDR and CDR2 SFDVKD. The trim removed 5 bases at V and 6 bases at J, leaving 4 bases unmatched. This CDR3 is 13 amino acids long. CDR3 in DNA: TGTGCCACCAGTGTAGGGGGCCAGGATACGCAGTATTTT. Residues: CATSVGGQDTQYF.

The chain links TRBV27 to TRBJ2-7; D may be TRBD1 (6 bases). Germline V gene lookup returns CDR1 MNHEY and CDR2 SMNVEV (reference sequence). The CDR3 spans 16 residues. The V end lost 7 bases, the J end lost 7 bases, and 26 bases lay between the germline ends. CDR3 sequence: CASTPLGRSKGDEQYF. In nucleotides, the CDR3 is TGTGCCAGCACCCCTCTTGGTCGTTCCAAGGGGGATGAGCAGTACTTC.

V is TRBV10-3 and J is TRBJ2-5; D call uncertain. The germline CDR1 and CDR2 sequences are ENHRY and SYGVKD. The CDR3 loop spans 12 amino acids. Trimming shortened V by 8 bases and J by 3 bases, and 10 bases separated the two germline ends. As DNA, the CDR3 is TGTGCCATCGGGCTAGTAGAAGAGACCCAGTACTTC. Translated, it gives CAIGLVEETQYF.

The chain is built from TRBV29-1 and TRBJ1-2; 7 nucleotides line up with TRBD1. V trimming: 8 bases; J trimming: 0 bases; junction bases outside the gene matches: 6. From germline, CDR1 is SQVTM and CDR2 ANQGSEA. This CDR3 has 13 residues. The CDR3 here is CSYRQGANYGYTF. CDR3 nucleotide sequence: TGCAGCTATAGACAGGGAGCTAACTATGGCTACACCTTC.

Only a few counts were recorded for this clonotype. The chain couples TRBV4-3 to TRBJ1-6; D is possibly TRBD1 (5 bases). Germline assignment: CDR1 LGHNA and CDR2 YSLEER. CDR3 length: 15 residues. Trimming stripped 1 base from V and 10 bases from J, with 14 bases between. This CDR3 is CASSQVAGRNSPLHF. The CDR3, as DNA: TGCGCCAGCAGCCAAGTTGCAGGGCGAAACTCACCCCTCCACTTT.

This clonotype appeared a few times. The chain combines TRBV7-2 with TRBJ2-1, with a weak D call TRBD2 (6 bases). The germline gives CDR1 SGHTA, CDR2 FQGNSA. CDR3 length: 14 amino acids. Trimming stripped 1 base from V and 10 bases from J, with 14 bases between. The CDR3 spells CASSLGGDSREQFF. In DNA form, the CDR3 reads TGTGCCAGCAGCTTAGGGGGGGACTCTCGAGAGCAGTTCTTC.

V usage is TRBV7-2 and J usage is TRBJ1-2, with D uncertain. Germline lookup yields CDR1 SGHTA and CDR2 FQGNSA. There are 13 residues in the CDR3. Trimming removed 3 bases at V and 4 bases at J, with 9 bases between. CDR3 sequence (DNA): TGTGCCAGCAGCTTCGACTTCCTCTATGGCTACACCTTC. Its translation is CASSFDFLYGYTF.

This clonotype was observed a few times. The chain carries TRBV3-1 and TRBJ1-2; 7 bases agree with TRBD1. CDR1 and CDR2 (germline): LGHDT, YNNKEL (reference sequence). This CDR3 is 14 amino acids long. The V segment lost 1 base and the J segment 5 bases; nucleotides outside the gene matches: 4. The CDR3 here is CASSQAGGGYGYTF. DNA of the CDR3: TGTGCCAGCAGCCAAGCAGGGGGAGGGTATGGCTACACCTTC.

This clonotype was counted between two and nine times. The chain uses TRBV29-1 and TRBJ1-2; D is uncertain. This CDR3 is built from 13 residues. The V end lost 3 bases, the J end lost 4 bases, and 12 bases lay between the germline ends. CDR1 is SQVTM and CDR2 is ANQGSEA in the germline V gene. The CDR3 sequence is CSVEPRVSYGYTF. The CDR3 DNA is TGCAGCGTTGAGCCTAGGGTCTCCTATGGCTACACCTTC. Supplemented by reference TRBV29-1 and TRBJ1-2, the full variable domain reads SAVISQKPSRDICQRGTSLTIQCQVDSQVTMMFWYRQQPGQSLTLIATANQGSEATYESGFVIDKFPISRPNLTFSTLTVSNMSPEDSSIYLCSVEPRVSYGYTFGSGTRLTVV.

The rearrangement uses TRBV20-1 and TRBJ2-1, with TRBD1 matching over 7 bases. CDR3 length equals 16 residues. The V and J ends lost 4 bases and 0 bases, in that order; junction bases with no gene match: 9. CDR1 DFQATT and CDR2 SNEGSKA come from the germline V gene (reference sequence). The CDR3 DNA is TGCAGTGCTACCTTAGGGGGCCCCAGCTCCTACAATGAGCAGTTCTTC. The encoded protein is CSATLGGPSSYNEQFF.

The chain recombines TRBV6-1 with TRBJ2-3; 14 nucleotides line up with TRBD2. Trimming at V came to 4 bases and at J to 3 bases, leaving 9 bases not matched to a gene. This CDR3 contains 18 residues. CDR1 is MNHNS, CDR2 SASEGT, per germline. The CDR3 reads CASSGGLAGDTITDTQYF. The CDR3 DNA reads TGTGCCAGCAGTGGGGGACTAGCGGGAGATACGATTACAGATACGCAGTATTTT.

This clonotype was counted only a few times. The chain joins TRBV4-1 to TRBJ1-2, with D possibly matching TRBD1 (5 bases). Per the germline V gene, CDR1 is MGHRA and CDR2 is YSYEKL. This CDR3 is 19 amino acids long. Trimming shortened V by 4 bases and J by 0 bases, and 24 bases separated the two germline ends. The CDR3 sequence is CASSPHRITMGPANYGYTF. DNA for the CDR3: TGCGCCAGCAGCCCGCACAGGATCACCATGGGCCCCGCTAACTATGGCTACACCTTC.

The chain recombines TRBV6-1 with TRBJ1-6; 8 nucleotides match TRBD1. Per germline, CDR1 MNHNS and CDR2 SASEGT. The V segment lost 6 bases and the J segment 4 bases; nucleotides outside the gene matches: 11. The CDR3 is 17 amino acids. CDR3 nucleotides: TGTGCCAGCAGCCGATTCGGGACAGGACAATATAATTCACCCCTCCACTTT. Amino acid sequence: CASSRFGTGQYNSPLHF.

The table lists this clonotype with a few counts. The chain links TRBV7-2 to TRBJ1-5; 7 bases align to TRBD1. Germline V gives CDR1 SGHTA, CDR2 FQGNSA. The CDR3 loop spans 15 amino acids. J lost 4 bases, V lost 5 bases, and 8 bases had no gene match. The CDR3 nucleotides are TGTGCCAGCAGCCTACGACAGGGATGGAATCAGCCCCAGCATTTT. Translation: CASSLRQGWNQPQHF.

The gene calls are TRBV12-3 or TRBV12-4 and TRBJ1-6; D possibly corresponds to TRBD1 (5 bases). V lost 6 bases, J lost 5 bases, and 14 bases lay in between. CDR3 length equals 15 residues. CDR3 nucleotide sequence: TGTGCCAGCAGCCCAGCGACAGTGGATAATTCACCCCTCCACTTT. It encodes CASSPATVDNSPLHF.

The chain employs TRBV5-1 and TRBJ1-2; D unclear. The CDR3 totals 13 residues. V gave up 5 bases and J gave up 7 bases, with 15 bases separating them. Germline V lookup: CDR1 SGHRS, CDR2 YFSETQ. This chain's CDR3 is CASSGLSGGGYTF. Here the CDR3 DNA reads TGCGCCAGCAGTGGACTTTCTGGAGGTGGCTACACCTTC.

V usage is TRBV4-3 and J usage is TRBJ1-2; TRBD1 aligns across 7 bases. J gave up 2 bases and V 5 bases, and 11 bases lay outside the gene matches. Germline CDR1 is LGHNA and CDR2 is YSLEER. The CDR3 is made up of 16 amino acids. The CDR3 spells CASSYSPGTENYGYTF. CDR3 sequence (DNA): TGCGCCAGCAGCTACTCCCCCGGGACAGAGAACTATGGCTACACCTTC.

This clonotype came up a few times. The V call is TRBV4-1, the J call TRBJ1-4, with D perhaps TRBD1 (6 bases). The germline V gene encodes CDR1 MGHRA and CDR2 YSYEKL. V was trimmed by 0 bases and J by 1 base, leaving 9 bases between them. The CDR3 loop spans 16 amino acids. This CDR3 is CASSQDLTGTNEKLFF. DNA for the CDR3: TGCGCCAGCAGCCAAGATTTGACAGGAACTAATGAAAAACTGTTTTTT.

This clonotype was recorded a few times. This chain links TRBV9 with TRBJ2-7; 9 bases fit TRBD2. The CDR3 is made up of 15 amino acids. Trimming removed 0 bases from V and 3 bases from J; junction bases left unmatched: 4. Per germline, CDR1 SGDLS and CDR2 YYNGEE. CDR3 coding DNA: TGTGCCAGCAGCGTAGACCCAGCGGGGGGCTACGAGCAGTACTTC. Amino acid sequence: CASSVDPAGGYEQYF.

The table lists this clonotype with a few counts. V and J are TRBV7-6 and TRBJ2-3; D not resolved. CDR3 size: 14 residues. Trimming pared 6 bases from V and 0 bases from J, leaving 10 bases between. Germline V CDR1 and CDR2: SGHVS, FNYEAQ. The CDR3 DNA reads as TGTGCCAGCAGGCCTTTATCTAGCACAGATACGCAGTATTTT. Translation: CASRPLSSTDTQYF.

This clonotype has only a few counts. The rearrangement joins TRBV7-3 to TRBJ2-3; possible D gene TRBD2, 6 bases. Germline V gives CDR1 SGHTA, CDR2 FQGTGA. This CDR3 is built from 15 residues. The V end was cut by 5 bases, the J end by 4 bases, with 16 bases between. CDR3 bases: TGTGCCAGCAGCCACAGACTAGAGATGGCAGATACGCAGTATTTT. Translation: CASSHRLEMADTQYF.

In its sample, this clonotype was seen a few times. The chain recombines TRBV20-1 with TRBJ2-5, with D perhaps TRBD1 (5 bases). This CDR3 is 13 amino acids long. Germline CDR1 and CDR2: DFQATT and SNEGSKA (reference sequence). V was trimmed by 6 bases and J by 5 bases, leaving 16 bases between them. The CDR3 is CSAIDSGPETQYF. The CDR3 nucleotides are TGCAGTGCCATCGACTCAGGGCCGGAGACCCAGTACTTC.

V and J are TRBV5-6 and TRBJ2-5; TRBD2 aligns across 8 bases. Per the germline V gene, CDR1 is SGHDT and CDR2 is YYEEEE. With V trimmed by 0 bases and J by 5 bases, 12 bases remained unmatched. The CDR3 spans 17 residues. In nucleotides, the CDR3 is TGTGCCAGCAGCTTGGAGGGACTAGGGAGGGAGGTGGAGACCCAGTACTTC. Its protein product is CASSLEGLGREVETQYF. The whole variable domain, remainder taken from reference TRBV5-6 and TRBJ2-5, is DAGVTQSPTHLIKTRGQQVTLRCSPKSGHDTVSWYQQALGQGPQFIFQYYEEEERQRGNFPDRFSGHQFPNYSSELNVNALLLGDSALYLCASSLEGLGREVETQYFGPGTRLLVL.